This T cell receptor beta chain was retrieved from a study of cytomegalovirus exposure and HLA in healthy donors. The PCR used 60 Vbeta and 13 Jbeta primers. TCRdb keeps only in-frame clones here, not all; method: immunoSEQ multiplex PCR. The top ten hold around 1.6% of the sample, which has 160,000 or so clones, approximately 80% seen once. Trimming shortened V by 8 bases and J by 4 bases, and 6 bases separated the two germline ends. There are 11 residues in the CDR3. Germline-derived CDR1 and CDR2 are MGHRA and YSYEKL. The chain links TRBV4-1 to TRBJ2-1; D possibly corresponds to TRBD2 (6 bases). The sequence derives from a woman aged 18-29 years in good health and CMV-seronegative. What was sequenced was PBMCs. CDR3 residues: CASGTYNEQFF. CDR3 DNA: TGCGCCAGCGGGACTTACAATGAGCAGTTCTTC.